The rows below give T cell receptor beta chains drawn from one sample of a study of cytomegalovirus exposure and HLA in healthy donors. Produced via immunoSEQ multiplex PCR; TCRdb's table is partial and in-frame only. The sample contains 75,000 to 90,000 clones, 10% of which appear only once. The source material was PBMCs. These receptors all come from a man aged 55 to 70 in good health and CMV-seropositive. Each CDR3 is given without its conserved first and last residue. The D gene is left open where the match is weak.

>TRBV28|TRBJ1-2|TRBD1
ASSLGTGGVYGYT
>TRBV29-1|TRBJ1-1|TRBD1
SVGQGGINTEAF
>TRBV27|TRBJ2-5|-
ASSWTAQETQY
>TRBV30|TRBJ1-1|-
AWSLRGFSGNTEAF
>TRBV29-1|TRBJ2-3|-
SVAEVSTDTQY
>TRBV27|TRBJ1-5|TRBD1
ASSSWGVGGTSNQPQH
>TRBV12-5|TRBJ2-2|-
ASGFGGKGSNTGELF
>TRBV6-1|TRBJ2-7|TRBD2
ASRGGDGTYEQY
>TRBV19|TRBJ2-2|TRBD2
ATNNLAGATSNTGELF
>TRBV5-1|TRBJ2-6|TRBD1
ASSLGTGAVSGANVLT
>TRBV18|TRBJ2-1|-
ASSTGPLNEQF
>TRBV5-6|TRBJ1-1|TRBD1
ASSLSDRGGNTEAF
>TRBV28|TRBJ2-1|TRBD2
ASSQTSGYHNEQF
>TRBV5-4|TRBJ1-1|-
ASSSVDRLNTEAF
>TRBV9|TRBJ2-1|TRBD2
ASSAAGTSGRGEQF
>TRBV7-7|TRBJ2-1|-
ASADQGSYNEQF
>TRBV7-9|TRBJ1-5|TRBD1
ASSIGQGGNQPQH
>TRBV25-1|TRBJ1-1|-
ASRTASNTEAF
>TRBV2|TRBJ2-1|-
ASLSGSPYNEQF
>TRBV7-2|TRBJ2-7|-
ASSPAYEQY
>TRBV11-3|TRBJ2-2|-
ASSPTANTGELF
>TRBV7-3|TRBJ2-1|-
ASSSAGLTYNEQF
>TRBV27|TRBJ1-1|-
ASSPDMSGRRVNTEAF
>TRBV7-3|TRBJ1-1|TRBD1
ASSLRGTGGTEAF
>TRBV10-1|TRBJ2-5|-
ARSRGETQY
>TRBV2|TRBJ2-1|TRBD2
ASRRLAGGDNEQF
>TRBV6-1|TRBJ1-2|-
ASSEQAETNYGYT
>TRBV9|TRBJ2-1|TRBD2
ASSVVGGAGNEQF
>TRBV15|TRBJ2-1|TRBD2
ATSRPTSGLYNEQF
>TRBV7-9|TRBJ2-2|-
ASSLESQATGELF
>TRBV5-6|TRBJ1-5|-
ASSLWATNSNQPQH
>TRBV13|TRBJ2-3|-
ASSTIGGARGTDTQY
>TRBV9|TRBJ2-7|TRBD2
ASSSRGGSSYEQY
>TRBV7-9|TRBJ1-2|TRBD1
ASSLGGQRYGYT
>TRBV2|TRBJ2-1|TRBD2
ASSKLTSSGSYNEQF
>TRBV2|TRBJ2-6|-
ASSEERGSGANVLT
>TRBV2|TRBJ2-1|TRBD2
ASSGFGAGGYNEQF
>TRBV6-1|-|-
AGGAGATYEQY
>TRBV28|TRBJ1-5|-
ASSLRGRGNQPQH
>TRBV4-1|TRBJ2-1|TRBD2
ASSPTSGYYNEQF
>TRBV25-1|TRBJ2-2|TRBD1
ASRKQGAANTGELF
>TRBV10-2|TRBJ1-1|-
ASSGPGRAANTEAF
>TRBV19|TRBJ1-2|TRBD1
ASSPLQRDSYGYT
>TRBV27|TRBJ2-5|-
ASSPGLLQETQY
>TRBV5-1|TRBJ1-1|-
ASSLYQGTEAF
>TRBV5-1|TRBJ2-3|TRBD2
ASRQREAGPDTQY
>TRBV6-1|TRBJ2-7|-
ASSEGPTSSYEQY
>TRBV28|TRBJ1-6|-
ASSHTGNLH
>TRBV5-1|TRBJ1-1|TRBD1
AYNGQGAANTEAF
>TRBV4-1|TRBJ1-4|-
ASSPSGGGNEKLF
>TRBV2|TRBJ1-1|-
ASSLQGQKGTEAF